Listed here are 6 T cell receptor beta chains from one sample, sequenced in a study of T cell changes during pregnancy in multiple sclerosis. Data came from immunoSEQ multiplex PCR; TCRdb stores just in-frame clones and leaves some out. The sample holds more than 40,000 clones, 75% to 90% seen once. The source material was peripheral blood, sampled in the first trimester of pregnancy. These receptors were obtained from a female donor in good health, enrolled as a control in a pregnancy study.

V and J are TRBV14 and TRBJ1-2; 7 nucleotides align to TRBD1. V lost 1 base, J lost 3 bases, and 8 bases stayed unmatched. This CDR3 is 16 amino acids long. Looked up from germline, CDR1 is SGHDN and CDR2 is FVKESK. CDR3 nucleotides: TGTGCCAGCAGCCAAGGGGGGGACAGTCGGTACTATGGCTACACCTTC. Amino acid sequence: CASSQGGDSRYYGYTF.

The J gene is TRBJ2-1, the V gene TRBV2, with 9 bases fitting TRBD2. Germline V lookup: CDR1 SNHLY, CDR2 FYNNEI. Unmatched junction bases numbered 16, after V lost 7 bases and J lost 9 bases. There are 16 residues in the CDR3. This CDR3 is CASIDHLAGGQVEQFF. CDR3 DNA sequence: TGTGCCAGCATTGACCATTTGGCGGGGGGGCAGGTTGAGCAGTTCTTC.

V and J are TRBV5-6 and TRBJ1-1, with D uncertain. Trimming took 4 bases from V and 1 from J, leaving 11 bases between them. The germline V gene encodes CDR1 SGHDT and CDR2 YYEEEE. This CDR3 contains 14 residues. For the CDR3, the DNA is TGTGCCAGCAGCGTCGGACGGGAGAACACTGAAGCTTTCTTT. Translating gives CASSVGRENTEAFF.

This clone has only a few counts. This chain joins TRBV5-4 and TRBJ1-6; TRBD1 aligns across 8 bases. Germline values: CDR1 SGHNT, CDR2 YYREEE (reference sequence). The J segment lost 13 bases and the V segment lost 4 bases, leaving 10 bases of the junction unmatched. The CDR3 is 14 residues long. The CDR3 nucleotides are TGTGCCAGCAGCAAAGGACAGGGACCTTCGCCCCTCCACTTT. Translation: CASSKGQGPSPLHF.

This clone has just one count. The J gene is TRBJ2-7, the V gene TRBV6-5, with D possibly being TRBD2 (6 bases). From germline, CDR1 is MNHEY and CDR2 SVGAGI. With 5 bases removed from V and 0 bases from J, the gap between germline ends came to 11 bases. The CDR3 runs to 14 residues. Here the CDR3 DNA reads TGTGCCAGCAGTCGACCGGGACTCTCCTACGAGCAGTACTTC. Protein: CASSRPGLSYEQYF.

This chain joins TRBV5-4 and TRBJ2-7, with 9 nucleotides matching TRBD2. Germline-derived CDR1 and CDR2 are SGHNT and YYREEE (reference sequence). This CDR3 comprises 15 residues. The ends lost 4 bases at V and 0 bases at J; junction bases unmatched: 5. CDR3 DNA: TGTGCCAGCAGCCAAGAGACTAGCGGCTCCTACGAGCAGTACTTC. Amino acids: CASSQETSGSYEQYF.